A selection of T cell receptor beta chains follows, all from one sample in a study of OX40 agonist ivuxolimab in advanced cancers. TCRdb's copy holds only in-frame clones and misses some; the assay was immunoSEQ multiplex PCR. Of roughly 34,000 clones in the sample, roughly nine tenths were seen once. This specimen consisted of CD4+ or CD8+ T cells sorted from blood, obtained in a trial of the OX40 agonist ivuxolimab. These receptors originate from an adult with an advanced solid tumor such as melanoma, head and neck, liver or kidney cancer. Both conserved end residues are part of each CDR3. D genes are given only for firm matches. Size is stated for part of the rows, as once, few or many counts, or as a class when the clone is expanded.

CDR3nt	CDR3aa	abundance	j_gene	d_gene	v_gene
TGTGCCAGCAGCGCTTGGGGGCTGGGGTTGAATGAGCAGTTCTTC	CASSAWGLGLNEQFF	NA	TRBJ2-1	NA	TRBV9
TGCAGCGTGCCCGGGACAGGCTACGAGCAGTACTTC	CSVPGTGYEQYF	NA	TRBJ2-7	TRBD1	TRBV29-1
TGTGCCAGCAGTCCCAAAGGCTACGTCTACGAGCAGTACTTC	CASSPKGYVYEQYF	NA	TRBJ2-7	NA	TRBV6-5
TGTGCCAGCAGCGTAGAAGGGTATACGGGTGAAAAACTGTTTTTT	CASSVEGYTGEKLFF	NA	TRBJ1-4	NA	TRBV9
TGTGCCAGCAGTGAATATCGCAGGGGGCGTAATGAAAAACTGTTTTTT	CASSEYRRGRNEKLFF	NA	TRBJ1-4	TRBD1	TRBV2
TGTGCCAGCAGTGAAGAGGGGGGGAGCTCCTACAATGAGCAGTTCTTC	CASSEEGGSSYNEQFF	NA	TRBJ2-1	NA	TRBV2
TGTGCCAGCAGCACCCCAGGGGAGGACGAGCAGTACTTC	CASSTPGEDEQYF	once	TRBJ2-7	NA	TRBV11-1
TGTGCCAGCAGCGGGGGGCCGTGGGAGCAGTTCTTC	CASSGGPWEQFF	NA	TRBJ2-1	NA	TRBV11-2
TGTGCCAGCAGCTCGATAGCGGGGGTGGCAGATACGCAGTATTTT	CASSSIAGVADTQYF	NA	TRBJ2-3	TRBD2	TRBV7-9
TGTGCCAGTAGTGGAGACTCCTACGAGCAGTACTTC	CASSGDSYEQYF	NA	TRBJ2-7	NA	TRBV19
TGTGCCAGCAGCTTAGAGGCAGGGCGGACCTACGAGCAGTACTTC	CASSLEAGRTYEQYF	NA	TRBJ2-7	NA	TRBV7-6
TGTGCCAGCAGCTCGGACAGGGGGCCTTCCCTCTACAATGAGCAGTTCTTC	CASSSDRGPSLYNEQFF	NA	TRBJ2-1	TRBD1	TRBV7-2
TGTGCCAGTAGTCTGGACGCAGCGTCTAACTATGGCTACACCTTC	CASSLDAASNYGYTF	once	TRBJ1-2	NA	TRBV19
TGTGCCAGCAGCTTAGTTGCAGGCCCGAGGCCCCAGCATTTT	CASSLVAGPRPQHF	NA	TRBJ1-5	NA	TRBV7-8
TGTGCCAGCAGTTTATCGGGGGGCGCGAACACTGAAGCTTTCTTT	CASSLSGGANTEAFF	once	TRBJ1-1	NA	TRBV27
TGTGCCAGCAGCCAAGTGACTTCCTACAATGAGCAGTTCTTC	CASSQVTSYNEQFF	NA	TRBJ2-1	NA	TRBV14
TGTGCCAGCAGTTCTATAACTGGGGCTAACTATGGCTACACCTTC	CASSSITGANYGYTF	NA	TRBJ1-2	NA	TRBV27
TGCGCCAGCAGCTGGACTAGCGGGAGTAGGGACCCTTACTTC	CASSWTSGSRDPYF	NA	TRBJ2-7	TRBD2	TRBV5-1
TGTGCCAGCAGCGTTGCGGGAGCAGGGGGCACAGATACGCAGTATTTT	CASSVAGAGGTDTQYF	NA	TRBJ2-3	NA	TRBV9
TGCAGTGCTAGGCAGGGGTACGAGCAGTACTTC	CSARQGYEQYF	NA	TRBJ2-7	NA	TRBV20-1
TGTGCCAGCAGCACGATGGGGCTGCCCGAAGCTTTCTTT	CASSTMGLPEAFF	NA	TRBJ1-1	NA	TRBV7-9
TGTGCCAGCAGCTTGCGGGACATCTACGAGCAGTACTTC	CASSLRDIYEQYF	NA	TRBJ2-7	NA	TRBV5-6
TGTGCCAGCAGCTTAGCCTTACTAGCGGGAGGGCCCCACGAGCAGTACTTC	CASSLALLAGGPHEQYF	once	TRBJ2-7	TRBD2	TRBV7-6
TGCGCCAGCAGCCAAGGAGGGACTAGCTCCTACGAGCAGTACTTC	CASSQGGTSSYEQYF	NA	TRBJ2-7	TRBD2	TRBV4-1
TGTGCCAGCAGTCCCCTGGCAGTGGGTAGCTATGGCTACACCTTC	CASSPLAVGSYGYTF	NA	TRBJ1-2	NA	TRBV28
TGTGCCAGCAGCTTAGCCACAAGCCCAGGCAACACAGATACGCAGTATTTT	CASSLATSPGNTDTQYF	NA	TRBJ2-3	NA	TRBV7-6
TGTGCCAGCAGCTTGGACTCGTACAATGAGCAGTTCTTC	CASSLDSYNEQFF	NA	TRBJ2-1	NA	TRBV5-4
TGTGCCAGCAGCCCCCGGGGGACTGGGGCCAACGTCCTGACTTTC	CASSPRGTGANVLTF	NA	TRBJ2-6	NA	TRBV9
TGTGCCAGTAGTATAGGGCGGGTAGAGAATGAGCAGTTCTTC	CASSIGRVENEQFF	NA	TRBJ2-1	NA	TRBV19
TGTGCCAGCAGCTTAGGGAGACTAGCGGGAGCCTACGAGCAGTACTTC	CASSLGRLAGAYEQYF	NA	TRBJ2-7	TRBD2	TRBV7-8
TGTGCCAGCAGTTTTCAGGGCGGGCACGAGCAGTACTTC	CASSFQGGHEQYF	NA	TRBJ2-7	NA	TRBV27
TGTGCCAGCAGCGATTACACAGATACGCAGTATTTT	CASSDYTDTQYF	NA	TRBJ2-3	NA	TRBV9
TGTGCCAGCAGTGAACAAGGGACTAGCGGGGGTCTAAAAGAGACCCAGTACTTC	CASSEQGTSGGLKETQYF	NA	TRBJ2-5	TRBD2	TRBV6-1
TGTGCTAGTGGGGACGACAGAGCCAAAGAGACCCAGTACTTC	CASGDDRAKETQYF	NA	TRBJ2-5	NA	TRBV12-5
TGTGCCAGCAGTTTCGGCGGGGGAAGCACCTACGAGCAGTACTTC	CASSFGGGSTYEQYF	NA	TRBJ2-7	TRBD2	TRBV28
TGTGCCAGCAGTGAATCCGGCGGGGGCACTGAAGCTTTCTTT	CASSESGGGTEAFF	NA	TRBJ1-1	NA	TRBV2
TGCGCCAGCAGCCTTACTAGCGGGAAGGCCTACGAGCAGTACTTC	CASSLTSGKAYEQYF	NA	TRBJ2-7	TRBD2	TRBV5-1